A selection of T cell receptor beta chains follows, all from one sample in a study of CDR3 diversity in severe acne. TCRdb reanalysed the PCR reads using MiXCR and keeps one entry per CDR3 protein. The sample lists under 95,000 distinct CDR3 sequences, roughly half occurring once. The sequenced material came from blood. Receptors originate from a male donor in good health, serving as a control. Both conserved end residues are part of each CDR3. The order of the fields is J gene, clone size, D gene, V gene, CDR3 DNA, CDR3 protein. A D gene is named only where the DNA matches it firmly. Part of the rows lack a size; the others show once, few, many or a class for expanded clones.

TRBJ1-2 | - | TRBD1 | TRBV19 | TGTGCCAGTAGTATGGGACAGGTGGCCTATGGCTACACCTTC | CASSMGQVAYGYTF
TRBJ1-6 | few | - | TRBV6-1 | TGTGCCAGCAGTGAAATAGGGTCAGGCAATAATTCACCCCTCCACTTT | CASSEIGSGNNSPLHF
TRBJ1-1 | - | - | TRBV12-3/TRBV12-4 | TGTGCCAGCAGACGATCCGAGATAGCTTTCTTT | CASRRSEIAFF
TRBJ2-7 | - | - | TRBV6-5 | TGTGCCAGCAGTTACACCGGGGCCTACGAGCAGTACTTC | CASSYTGAYEQYF
TRBJ2-7 | - | TRBD1 | TRBV2 | TGTGTCAGCAGCGATCCGGGACAGGTCTACGAGCAGTACTTC | CVSSDPGQVYEQYF
TRBJ1-1 | - | - | TRBV11-1 | TGTGCCAGCAGCTACCCCCGAGGGGGATCAGGGAACACTGAAGCTTTCTTT | CASSYPRGGSGNTEAFF
TRBJ2-2 | - | TRBD2 | TRBV7-9 | TGTGCCAGCAGCCGCGGGACTAGTTGGTCCGGGGAGCTGTTTTTT | CASSRGTSWSGELFF
TRBJ1-4 | many | - | TRBV18 | TGTGCCAGCTCACCGCCAGGTCAGAATGAAAAACTGTTTTTT | CASSPPGQNEKLFF
TRBJ1-2 | - | - | TRBV7-9 | TGTGCCAGCATCTACTCCGGGACATCCTATGGCTACACCTTC | CASIYSGTSYGYTF
TRBJ2-7 | - | - | TRBV11-2 | TGTGCCAGCAGCCCCCGAGCGGGTGAAGGGTACGAGCAGTACTTC | CASSPRAGEGYEQYF
TRBJ2-5 | - | - | TRBV6-5 | TGTGCCAGCAGCACGATCGGAGAGACCCAGTACTTC | CASSTIGETQYF
TRBJ2-5 | - | - | TRBV2 | TGTGCCAGCAGGGACGGACGGAGCACGCAAGAGACCCAGTACTTC | CASRDGRSTQETQYF
TRBJ1-3 | - | TRBD1 | TRBV6-5 | TGTGCCAGCAGTACAGGGGCGCATGGAAACACCATATATTTT | CASSTGAHGNTIYF
TRBJ2-7 | - | TRBD1 | TRBV20-1 | TGCAGTGCGCCGGGACAGGGGGACGAGCAGTACTTC | CSAPGQGDEQYF
TRBJ2-3 | once | - | TRBV4-1 | TGTGCCAGCAGCCAAGACCTCGTTAGCACAGATACGCAGTATTTT | CASSQDLVSTDTQYF
TRBJ2-7 | - | - | TRBV7-9 | TGTGCCAGCAGCCTTCGGTGGGGGGTCTCCTCCGAGCAGTACTTC | CASSLRWGVSSEQYF
TRBJ2-5 | - | - | TRBV19 | TGTGCCAGTAGTCCAGGACTAGGGGGGTGGACCCAGTACTTC | CASSPGLGGWTQYF
TRBJ2-2 | once | - | TRBV9 | TGTGCCAGCACGCCTCGGGACCGCCCTGGGACCGGGGAGCTGTTTTTT | CASTPRDRPGTGELFF
TRBJ1-2 | - | TRBD1 | TRBV4-1 | TGCGCCAGCAGCCAAGCGGGACAGGGGGTCTATGGCTACACCTTC | CASSQAGQGVYGYTF
TRBJ1-1 | once | - | TRBV7-9 | TGTGCCAGCAGCGGGACACGCGAAAAAGCTTTCTTT | CASSGTREKAFF
TRBJ2-7 | - | TRBD2 | TRBV25-1 | TGTGCCAGCTCCCCGGGACTAGCGGGAGGCCCCACAACCCATGAGCAGTACTTT | CASSPGLAGGPTTHEQYF
TRBJ2-7 | - | TRBD1 | TRBV3-1 | TGTGCCAGCAGCCGAGAATCGCGACAGGGGTCCTCCTACGAGCAGTACTTC | CASSRESRQGSSYEQYF
TRBJ2-7 | - | TRBD1 | TRBV20-1 | TGCAGTGCCACTGGACAGGGGCGCGACGAGCAGTACTTC | CSATGQGRDEQYF
TRBJ1-3 | few | - | TRBV29-1 | TGCAGCGTGGGGAAGGACCGCGCGGGGAACACCATATATTTT | CSVGKDRAGNTIYF
TRBJ1-1 | few | - | TRBV7-3 | TGTGCCAGCAGCTTCTTGTGGAACACTGAAGCTTTCTTT | CASSFLWNTEAFF
TRBJ2-1 | - | TRBD1 | TRBV5-1 | TGTGCCAGCAGCTCGACAGGGAACAAGGGGCAGTTCTTC | CASSSTGNKGQFF
TRBJ1-5 | - | - | TRBV19 | TGTGCCAGTAGAGCAGAGAATCAGCCCCAGCATTTT | CASRAENQPQHF
TRBJ1-2 | few | TRBD1 | TRBV2 | TGTGCCAGCAGTAAACAGGGGGCTCGTAACTATGGCTACACCTTC | CASSKQGARNYGYTF
TRBJ2-5 | - | - | TRBV29-1 | TGCAGCGTTGAAGACACACGCCTGGGGACCCAGTACTTC | CSVEDTRLGTQYF
TRBJ2-7 | once | - | TRBV7-9 | TGTGCCAGCAGCTCCCCAGGGGGGGAGCAGTACTTC | CASSSPGGEQYF
TRBJ2-2 | - | - | TRBV9 | TGTGCCAGCAGCGCCTACAACACCGGGGAGCTGTTTTTT | CASSAYNTGELFF
TRBJ2-7 | - | - | TRBV7-9 | TGTACCAGCAGCTTAGTCCCCTACGAGCAGTACTTC | CTSSLVPYEQYF
TRBJ1-6 | few | - | TRBV6-6 | TGTGCCAGCAGTTACTCTGACAGCCGGTATTCACCCCTCCACTTT | CASSYSDSRYSPLHF
TRBJ2-7 | many | - | TRBV24-1 | TGTGCCACCAGTCCCCCGAGGGACAACGAGCAGTACTTC | CATSPPRDNEQYF
TRBJ1-1 | - | - | TRBV25-1 | TGTGCCACCTACTTCCCACAGAACACTGAAGCTTTCTTT | CATYFPQNTEAFF
TRBJ1-2 | - | - | TRBV18 | TGTGCCAGCTCACCACCCCACAGGGAAGGCTACACCTTC | CASSPPHREGYTF
TRBJ2-2 | few | - | TRBV3-1 | TGTGCCAGTAACCATGGGGTAACCGGGGAGCTGTTTTTT | CASNHGVTGELFF
TRBJ2-7 | - | TRBD2 | TRBV6-6 | TGTGCCAGCAGCACCGGGACTAGCGGGAGGTCTCGTAAATACGAGCAGTACTTC | CASSTGTSGRSRKYEQYF
TRBJ2-1 | many | - | TRBV5-1 | TGCGCCAGCAGCCCATTAGTGGCGGGCGCACGAGATGAGCAGTTCTTC | CASSPLVAGARDEQFF
TRBJ2-1 | many | TRBD2 | TRBV9 | TGTGCCAGCAGGGGGGGGATTAATGAGCAGTTCTTC | CASRGGINEQFF
TRBJ1-5 | - | - | TRBV12-5 | TGTGCTAGTGCCCGAGGGAGCAATCAGCCCCAGCATTTT | CASARGSNQPQHF
TRBJ2-7 | - | TRBD1 | TRBV6-1 | TGTGCCAGCAGCGTCGGGACAGGGACTGGCGAGCAGTACTTC | CASSVGTGTGEQYF
TRBJ1-4 | - | - | TRBV19 | TGTGCCAGTAGTATCGGACAGTCTTCAATTAATGAAAAACTGTTTTTT | CASSIGQSSINEKLFF
TRBJ2-5 | - | TRBD2 | TRBV7-9 | TGTGCCAGCAGCCGGACTAGCAGAGAGACCCAGTACTTC | CASSRTSRETQYF
TRBJ1-2 | many | - | TRBV12-5 | TGTGCTAGTGCCAACAGTCTTAACTATGGCTACACCTTC | CASANSLNYGYTF
TRBJ1-5 | many | - | TRBV18 | TGTGCCAGCTCACCACCGAATCAGGGAGGGTACCAGCCCCAGCATTTT | CASSPPNQGGYQPQHF
TRBJ1-3 | many | - | TRBV12-5 | TGTGCTAGTGGCTATGCCTCTGGAAACACCATATATTTT | CASGYASGNTIYF
TRBJ2-3 | medium-sized | - | TRBV7-3 | TGTGCCAGCAGCTTAGGAACAGATACGCAGTATTTT | CASSLGTDTQYF
TRBJ1-2 | - | - | TRBV29-1 | TGCAGCGCCCTCCGGGATGAAACCTATGGCTACACCTTC | CSALRDETYGYTF
TRBJ1-5 | - | - | TRBV9 | TGTGCCAGCAGCGAAAGTGGGGGAGGACAGCCCCAGCATTTT | CASSESGGGQPQHF